What follows are 24 T cell receptor beta chains derived from one specimen sequenced in a study of cytomegalovirus exposure and HLA in healthy donors. This table comes from immunoSEQ multiplex PCR, and its TCRdb copy is limited to in-frame clones, with some not included. The data show tens of thousands of clones, roughly nine tenths seen once. The sample taken for sequencing was PBMCs. Receptors were obtained from a man between 18 and 35 years old in good health and CMV-seronegative.

The CDR3 protein is CATTAGGTRRDTQYF. In nucleotides, the CDR3 is TGTGCCACTACCGCGGGGGGGACTAGAAGAGATACGCAGTATTTT. V is TRBV27 and J is TRBJ2-3, with 9 nucleotides matching TRBD2. Germline lookup yields CDR1 MNHEY and CDR2 SMNVEV (reference sequence). V shed 10 bases and J 5 bases; nucleotides not matched to a gene: 13. The length of the CDR3 is 15 residues.

The gene calls are TRBV6-1 and TRBJ1-1; D gene uncertain. V was clipped by 0 bases and J by 1 base, with 6 bases between them. The CDR3 spans 14 residues. CDR1 and CDR2 (germline): MNHNS, SASEGT. The CDR3 sequence is CASSEARRNTEAFF. The CDR3 DNA reads as TGTGCCAGCAGTGAAGCGCGGCGGAACACTGAAGCTTTCTTT.

The chain uses TRBV9 and TRBJ2-1; D gene ambiguous. Germline V gene lookup returns CDR1 SGDLS and CDR2 YYNGEE. V shed 0 bases and J shed 7 bases, with 5 bases lying between them. This CDR3 contains 12 residues. CDR3 coding DNA: TGTGCCAGCAGCGTAGGCAGAAATGAGCAGTTCTTC. Its protein is CASSVGRNEQFF.

The chain combines TRBV25-1 with TRBJ2-7; D possibly corresponds to TRBD2 (5 bases). This CDR3 comprises 13 residues. Trimming pared 6 bases from V and 2 bases from J, leaving 11 bases between. Germline loops: CDR1 MGHDK, CDR2 SYGVNS. DNA of the CDR3: TGTGCCAGCAGCCTCGACTATCCCTACGAGCAGTACTTC. Amino acid sequence: CASSLDYPYEQYF.

The chain employs TRBV7-6 and TRBJ2-2, with TRBD1 matching 9 bases. Germline V gene lookup returns CDR1 SGHVS and CDR2 FNYEAQ. There are 16 residues in the CDR3. V was clipped by 5 bases and J by 5 bases; unmatched bases: 9. The CDR3 coding sequence is TGTGCCAGCAGCCCCCACGAGACAGGGGGAACCGGGGAGCTGTTTTTT. Amino acid sequence: CASSPHETGGTGELFF.

This chain links TRBV4-1 with TRBJ1-3, with D perhaps matching TRBD1 (6 bases). Looked up from germline, CDR1 is MGHRA and CDR2 is YSYEKL. This CDR3 contains 16 residues. V lost 6 bases, J lost 0 bases, and 15 bases lay in between. The CDR3: CASSRPGHDSGNTIYF. CDR3 DNA sequence: TGCGCCAGCAGTCGGCCGGGACACGACTCTGGAAACACCATATATTTT.

V gene TRBV9 combines with J gene TRBJ2-1; the D gene is possibly TRBD2 (6 bases). Germline CDR1 reads SGDLS; CDR2 reads YYNGEE. CDR3 length: 14 amino acids. V lost 3 bases and J lost 9, with 16 bases in between. CDR3 loop: CASSESGDNAEQFF. The CDR3, as DNA: TGTGCCAGCAGCGAGTCGGGGGATAACGCTGAGCAGTTCTTC.

The J gene is TRBJ1-1, the V gene TRBV5-1, with 8 bases identical to TRBD1. The CDR3 runs to 15 residues. V shed 4 bases, J shed 7 bases, and the junction held 12 bases outside the gene matches. CDR1 and CDR2 from the germline V gene are SGHRS and YFSETQ. The CDR3 loop reads CASSAGQGKIGEAFF. In DNA form, the CDR3 reads TGCGCCAGCAGCGCTGGACAGGGAAAGATCGGTGAAGCTTTCTTT. Full variable domain (remainder filled in from reference TRBV5-1 and TRBJ1-1): KAGVTQTPRYLIKTRGQQVTLSCSPISGHRSVSWYQQTPGQGLQFLFEYFSETQRNKGNFPGRFSGRQFSNSRSEMNVSTLELGDSALYLCASSAGQGKIGEAFFGQGTRLTVV.

The chain links TRBV29-1 to TRBJ2-1; the match to TRBD1 covers 9 bases. Losses at the gene ends were 4 bases for V and 10 bases for J; bases not matched to a gene: 11. Germline V gene lookup returns CDR1 SQVTM and CDR2 ANQGSEA. The CDR3 runs 14 residues. The CDR3 coding sequence is TGCAGCGTTGTACAGGGGGCAGGGCGGGGGGAGCAGTTCTTC. Its translation is CSVVQGAGRGEQFF.

This chain connects TRBV28 to TRBJ1-4, with 8 bases identical to TRBD1. Germline CDR1 MDHEN, CDR2 SYDVKM. The CDR3 length is 15 residues. Losses at the gene ends were 5 bases for V and 7 bases for J; bases not matched to a gene: 9. The CDR3 is CASSPPTGVGEKLFF. The CDR3 DNA reads as TGTGCCAGCAGTCCCCCGACAGGGGTTGGTGAAAAACTGTTTTTT.

This chain connects TRBV9 to TRBJ2-1; 9 bases are shared with TRBD2. V was clipped by 0 bases and J by 9 bases; unmatched bases: 7. The CDR3 is 15 amino acids. Germline assignment: CDR1 SGDLS and CDR2 YYNGEE. The CDR3 bases are TGTGCCAGCAGCGTAGGGGGGACTAGCTTTGGTGAGCAGTTCTTC. Translating gives CASSVGGTSFGEQFF.

The chain recombines TRBV6-5 with TRBJ2-1; D not certain. The CDR3 has 12 amino acids. Trimming took 0 bases from V and 7 from J, leaving 4 bases between them. CDR1 and CDR2 (germline): MNHEY, SVGAGI. The CDR3 DNA reads TGTGCCAGCAGTTACTCCGGGAATGAGCAGTTCTTC. This sequence encodes CASSYSGNEQFF.

The chain combines TRBV28 with TRBJ2-5, with D possibly being TRBD2 (6 bases). The CDR3 totals 13 residues. V shed 7 bases and J shed 0 bases, with 9 bases lying between them. Germline V gene sequence: CDR1 MDHEN, CDR2 SYDVKM. CDR3 sequence reads: CASTRGDQETQYF. The CDR3 DNA is TGTGCCAGCACGCGGGGAGACCAAGAGACCCAGTACTTC. The whole variable domain, filled in from reference TRBV28 and TRBJ2-5, reads DVKVTQSSRYLVKRTGEKVFLECVQDMDHENMFWYRQDPGLGLRLIYFSYDVKMKEKGDIPEGYSVSREKKERFSLILESASTNQTSMYLCASTRGDQETQYFGPGTRLLVL.

The rearrangement joins TRBV2 to TRBJ1-5; D unresolved. In germline, CDR1 is SNHLY, CDR2 FYNNEI. This CDR3 is 14 amino acids long. Trimming took 6 bases from V and 6 from J, leaving 15 bases between them. In DNA form, the CDR3 reads TGTGCCAGCAGCCTTCACCGAGTCGTTCAGCCCCAGCATTTT. Translating gives CASSLHRVVQPQHF.

This clone was recorded a few times. V and J are TRBV11-2 and TRBJ2-7; 7 bases are a match to TRBD1. Germline V gene sequence: CDR1 SGHAT, CDR2 FQNNGV. CDR3 size: 14 residues. The trim removed 5 bases at V and 3 bases at J, leaving 7 bases unmatched. This CDR3 is CASSPRQGNYEQYF. CDR3 coding DNA: TGTGCCAGCAGCCCTCGACAGGGCAACTACGAGCAGTACTTC.

The chain is built from TRBV28 and TRBJ2-7; perhaps TRBD1 as D (5 bases). This CDR3 is built from 12 residues. Germline CDR1 is MDHEN and CDR2 is SYDVKM. V was pared by 11 bases and J by 5 bases, with 16 bases between. The CDR3 is CAATSGIHEQYF. CDR3 DNA sequence: TGTGCCGCAACCTCAGGGATCCACGAGCAGTACTTC. Looking up the rest from reference TRBV28 and TRBJ2-7 gives the full variable domain: DVKVTQSSRYLVKRTGEKVFLECVQDMDHENMFWYRQDPGLGLRLIYFSYDVKMKEKGDIPEGYSVSREKKERFSLILESASTNQTSMYLCAATSGIHEQYFGPGTRLTVT.

This clone was seen more than once but under ten times. The chain employs TRBV5-1 and TRBJ1-1; TRBD1 matches 9 bases. The germline CDR1 and CDR2 sequences are SGHRS and YFSETQ. Germline trimming cut 6 bases from V and 6 bases from J; bases unmatched to any gene: 6. This CDR3 is 13 amino acids long. Written as DNA, the CDR3 is TGCGCCAGCATTGACAGGGGGAATGCTGAAGCTTTCTTT. Its translation is CASIDRGNAEAFF.

V usage is TRBV5-1 and J usage is TRBJ1-2; 8 bases map to TRBD1. Germline V gives CDR1 SGHRS, CDR2 YFSETQ. J was trimmed by 4 bases and V by 5 bases; bases with no gene match: 7. This CDR3 comprises 14 residues. CDR3 in amino acids: CASSPGQGGYGYTF. The CDR3 coding sequence is TGCGCCAGCAGTCCTGGACAGGGCGGCTATGGCTACACCTTC.

The table lists this clone with a count of one. The chain is built from TRBV21-1 and TRBJ2-3; TRBD2 reflects the table's D call only, with no check against the DNA. TRBV21-1 is reported as a pseudogene. The CDR3 loop spans 15 amino acids. The CDR3 bases are TGTGCCAGCACCGGCCCCAACGGGAGGGACTCCCATCACTATTTT. This translates into CASTGPNGRDSHHYF.

The chain carries TRBV28 and TRBJ2-5; TRBD2 aligns across 16 bases. The CDR3 is 18 residues long. The V and J ends lost 2 bases and 2 bases, in that order; junction bases with no gene match: 5. The germline gives CDR1 MDHEN, CDR2 SYDVKM. CDR3 DNA: TGTGCCAGCAGTTTAGCGGGACTAGCGGGAGGGGGGCAAGAGACCCAGTACTTC. This gives the protein CASSLAGLAGGGQETQYF.

The rearrangement joins TRBV7-6 to TRBJ2-2, with 14 bases that match TRBD2. The V gene's germline CDR1 is SGHVS and CDR2 FNYEAQ. This CDR3 comprises 19 residues. Unmatched junction bases numbered 13, after V lost 7 bases and J lost 3 bases. The CDR3 region has the DNA TGTGCCAGCAACCATGACGGGACTAGCGGGAGTAAGGACACCGGGGAGCTGTTTTTT. Translation: CASNHDGTSGSKDTGELFF.

J is TRBJ2-1 and V is TRBV6-5, with D perhaps matching TRBD1 (5 bases). The CDR3 totals 13 residues. The germline gives CDR1 MNHEY, CDR2 SVGAGI. V was pared by 5 bases and J by 4 bases, with 9 bases between. CDR3 bases: TGTGCCAGCAGTCCAGGGCTATACAATGAGCAGTTCTTC. Residues: CASSPGLYNEQFF.

The genes are TRBV27 and TRBJ2-5; 9 positions agree with TRBD2. V lost 3 bases to trimming and J lost 1 base; unmatched junction nucleotides: 3. The CDR3 spans 15 residues. Germline V CDR1 and CDR2: MNHEY, SMNVEV (reference sequence). The CDR3 DNA reads as TGTGCCAGCAGTTTTTTAGCGGGAGCCCAAGAGACCCAGTACTTC. Its protein product is CASSFLAGAQETQYF.

This clone has a single count. The rearrangement links TRBV10-2 to TRBJ2-3; 9 bases are a match to TRBD2. The germline CDR1 and CDR2 sequences are WSHSY and SAAADI. This CDR3 is 15 amino acids long. V dropped 6 bases and J dropped 13; count of bases not matched to a gene: 17. As DNA, the CDR3 is TGCGCCAGCAGAAATAGGCTAGCGGGGACCGGCTTGGAGTATTTT. It encodes CASRNRLAGTGLEYF.